Each of the 3 T cell receptor beta chains below was sequenced from the same sample in a study of cytomegalovirus exposure and HLA in healthy donors. Both 60 Vbeta primers and 13 Jbeta primers went into the PCR. The data were produced by immunoSEQ multiplex PCR, yet TCRdb's version contains in-frame clones alone and is incomplete. The sample carries 55,000 to 85,000 clones, 72% recorded once. What was sequenced was PBMCs. Receptors were obtained from a woman between 35 and 50 years old in good health and CMV-seropositive.

The J gene is TRBJ2-7, the V gene TRBV9; no definite D call. With 0 bases removed from V and 6 bases from J, the gap between germline ends came to 7 bases. CDR3 length equals 12 residues. Germline loops: CDR1 SGDLS, CDR2 YYNGEE. This CDR3 is CASSVAGSEQYF. The CDR3 DNA sequence: TGTGCCAGCAGCGTAGCCGGGTCCGAGCAGTACTTC.

The table lists this clone with a count of one. The V and J genes are TRBV15 and TRBJ1-4; no firm D call. With 0 bases removed from V and 5 bases from J, the gap between germline ends came to 13 bases. The germline V gene encodes CDR1 LNHNV and CDR2 YYDKDF (reference sequence). This CDR3 is 16 amino acids long. The CDR3 nucleotides read TGTGCCACCAGCAGAGATCGGGAAGAGAGCAATGAAAAACTGTTTTTT. It translates to CATSRDREESNEKLFF. The full variable domain, completed using reference TRBV15 and TRBJ1-4, is DAMVIQNPRYQVTQFGKPVTLSCSQTLNHNVMYWYQQKSSQAPKLLFHYYDKDFNNEADTPDNFQSRRPNTSFCFLDIRSPGLGDTAMYLCATSRDREESNEKLFFGSGTQLSVL.

This sequence joins TRBV6-6 and TRBJ2-2; 8 nucleotides line up with TRBD1. V trimming: 6 bases; J trimming: 7 bases; junction bases outside the gene matches: 4. Germline lookup yields CDR1 MNHNY and CDR2 SVGAGI (reference sequence). The CDR3 is made up of 13 amino acids. In DNA form, the CDR3 reads TGTGCCAGCAGGGCAGGGGGCGGCGGGGAGCTGTTTTTT. Translating gives CASRAGGGGELFF.